Listed here are 8 T cell receptor beta chains from one sample, sequenced in a study of T cell responses to AZD1222 COVID-19 vaccine. Measured with immunoSEQ multiplex PCR; TCRdb has only the in-frame clones, and not every one. The table has some 150,000 clones, about nine tenths seen once. Specimen: peripheral blood, collected 28 days after the second AZD1222 dose. The receptors derive from an adult who received the AZD1222 COVID-19 vaccine.

This clone showed up just once. The CDR3 nucleotides are TGTGCCAGCAGCTTTCTGGGAACTGAGCAGTTCTTC. Its protein product is CASSFLGTEQFF. The V and J genes are TRBV7-2 and TRBJ2-1; D is ambiguous. With 3 bases removed from V and 9 bases from J, the gap between germline ends came to 9 bases. Germline V gene sequence: CDR1 SGHTA, CDR2 FQGNSA. The CDR3 loop spans 12 amino acids.

The J gene is TRBJ2-7, the V gene TRBV9; D tentatively fits TRBD1 or TRBD2 (6 bases each). This CDR3 spans 15 amino acids. V was cut by 0 bases and J by 4 bases, with 14 bases left in between. CDR1 and CDR2 (germline): SGDLS, YYNGEE. This chain's CDR3 is CASSVASEGGYEQYF. CDR3 DNA: TGTGCCAGCAGCGTAGCTTCGGAGGGGGGATACGAGCAGTACTTC. Variable domain in full (rest from reference TRBV9 and TRBJ2-7): DSGVTQTPKHLITATGQRVTLRCSPRSGDLSVYWYQQSLDQGLQFLIQYYNGEERAKGNILERFSAQQFPDLHSELNLSSLELGDSALYFCASSVASEGGYEQYFGPGTRLTVT.

The chain employs TRBV14 and TRBJ1-1, with 9 bases that match TRBD1. The CDR3 consists of 16 residues. Trimming took 0 bases from V and 5 from J; bases not matched to a gene: 7. CDR1 is SGHDN and CDR2 is FVKESK in the germline V gene. The CDR3 region has the DNA TGTGCCAGCAGCCAAGACACGGTTGGGACAGGGACTGAAGCTTTCTTT. This sequence encodes CASSQDTVGTGTEAFF.

V and J are TRBV18 and TRBJ2-7; 10 bases align to TRBD2. V shed 2 bases and J 3 bases; nucleotides not matched to a gene: 10. The CDR3 covers 17 residues. Germline lookup yields CDR1 KGHSH and CDR2 LQKENI. This CDR3 reads CASSPGASGSKGYEQYF. DNA of the CDR3: TGTGCCAGCTCACCAGGGGCTAGCGGGAGCAAGGGCTACGAGCAGTACTTC.

This chain links TRBV4-1 with TRBJ2-3, with 11 positions matching TRBD2. Germline V gene sequence: CDR1 MGHRA, CDR2 YSYEKL. The length of the CDR3 is 17 residues. V shed 1 base and J 5 bases; nucleotides not matched to a gene: 8. The CDR3, as DNA: TGCGCCAGCAGCCAAGGTCGGAAACTAGCGGGGGTAGATACGCAGTATTTT. This encodes CASSQGRKLAGVDTQYF.

The chain uses TRBV18 and TRBJ2-5; 11 positions match TRBD1. This CDR3 spans 16 amino acids. Germline values: CDR1 KGHSH, CDR2 LQKENI. J lost 4 bases, V lost 2 bases, and 6 bases had no gene match. The CDR3 loop reads CASSPSWDRGTETQYF. The CDR3 DNA is TGTGCCAGCTCACCAAGTTGGGACAGGGGGACAGAGACCCAGTACTTC.

The CDR3: CASTKNRDMNTEAFF. The CDR3 bases are TGTGCCAGTACTAAAAACAGGGATATGAACACTGAAGCTTTCTTT. The V call is TRBV19, the J call TRBJ1-1; weak D call: TRBD1 (6 bases). Per germline, CDR1 LNHDA and CDR2 SQIVND (reference sequence). The CDR3 covers 15 residues. Trimming pared 7 bases from V and 0 bases from J, leaving 15 bases between.

The rearrangement uses TRBV3-1 (or the pseudogene TRBV3-2) and TRBJ2-1, with 9 bases that match TRBD2. The CDR3 totals 17 residues. V was pared by 4 bases and J by 4 bases, with 11 bases of the junction left unmatched. Germline V gives CDR1 LGHDT, CDR2 YNNKEL (reference sequence). CDR3 in amino acids: CASSPHGGSGGYNEQFF. The CDR3, as DNA: TGTGCCAGCAGCCCACATGGGGGGAGCGGGGGGTACAATGAGCAGTTCTTC.